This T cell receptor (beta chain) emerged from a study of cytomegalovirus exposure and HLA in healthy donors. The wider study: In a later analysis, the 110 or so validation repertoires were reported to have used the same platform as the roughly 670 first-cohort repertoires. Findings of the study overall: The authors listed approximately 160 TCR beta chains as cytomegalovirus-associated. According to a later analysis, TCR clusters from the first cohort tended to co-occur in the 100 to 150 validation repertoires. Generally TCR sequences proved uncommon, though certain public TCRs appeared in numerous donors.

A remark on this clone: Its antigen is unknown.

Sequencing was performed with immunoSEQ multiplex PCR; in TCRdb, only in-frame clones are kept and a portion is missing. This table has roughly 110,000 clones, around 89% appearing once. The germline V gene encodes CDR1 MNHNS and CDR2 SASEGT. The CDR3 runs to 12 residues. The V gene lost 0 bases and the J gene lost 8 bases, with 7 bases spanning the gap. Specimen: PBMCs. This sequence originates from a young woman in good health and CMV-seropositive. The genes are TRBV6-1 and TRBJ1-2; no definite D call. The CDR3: CASSEAPRGYTF. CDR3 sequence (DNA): TGTGCCAGCAGTGAAGCGCCGAGGGGCTACACCTTC.